Each of the 27 T cell receptor beta chains below was sequenced from the same sample in a study of blood T cell repertoires in COVID-19. TCRdb keeps only in-frame clones here, not all; method: immunoSEQ multiplex PCR. The sample lists about 100,000 clones; approximately 70% were seen once. Input material: peripheral blood. These receptors were taken from a man older than 75 with acute or convalescent COVID-19.

The J gene is TRBJ1-2, the V gene TRBV7-8; D is uncertain. V lost 1 base and J 2 bases, leaving 11 bases between the germline ends. This CDR3 contains 15 residues. Per germline, CDR1 SGHVS and CDR2 FQNEAQ. The CDR3: CASSLDDYANYGYTF. The CDR3 region has the DNA TGTGCCAGCAGCTTAGATGACTATGCCAACTATGGCTACACCTTC.

This clone has a count of ten or more. The rearrangement joins TRBV28 to TRBJ1-2; perhaps TRBD1 as D (5 bases). V gave up 6 bases and J gave up 3 bases, with 17 bases separating them. The CDR3 has 15 residues. Germline V lookup: CDR1 MDHEN, CDR2 SYDVKM. The CDR3 DNA reads TGTGCCAGCAGCCCTACCCAGGGCCCCCACTATGGCTACACCTTC. Its translation is CASSPTQGPHYGYTF.

The J gene is TRBJ2-7, the V gene TRBV2, with 9 bases matching TRBD2. The CDR3 has 13 residues. With 6 bases clipped from V and 6 bases from J, the junction kept 6 bases outside the gene matches. Germline CDR1 SNHLY, CDR2 FYNNEI. In DNA form, the CDR3 reads TGTGCCAGCAGGGGGGGACTAGCCGGCGAGCAGTACTTC. Translating it yields CASRGGLAGEQYF. Using reference TRBV2 and TRBJ2-7 for the parts outside the CDR3, the full variable domain is EPEVTQTPSHQVTQMGQEVILRCVPISNHLYFYWYRQILGQKVEFLVSFYNNEISEKSEIFDDQFSVERPDGSNFTLKIRSTKLEDSAMYFCASRGGLAGEQYFGPGTRLTVT.

The gene calls are TRBV28 and TRBJ2-7; D is ambiguous. Trimming shortened V by 5 bases and J by 2 bases, and 7 bases separated the two germline ends. Germline V gene lookup returns CDR1 MDHEN and CDR2 SYDVKM. This CDR3 comprises 12 residues. For the CDR3, the DNA is TGTGCCAGCAGTCAGGTGACCTACGAGCAGTACTTC. Translating it yields CASSQVTYEQYF.

The rearrangement uses TRBV6-2 or TRBV6-3 and TRBJ2-1, with D perhaps TRBD2 (5 bases). Germline CDR1 and CDR2: MNHEY and SVGEGT. The V and J ends lost 5 bases and 14 bases respectively, with 16 bases between them. The CDR3 is 12 amino acids. The CDR3 reads CASSQSLVGEFF. The CDR3 DNA follows: TGTGCCAGCAGTCAGTCTCTTGTGGGAGAGTTCTTC.

The chain combines TRBV6-2 or TRBV6-3 with TRBJ2-7; D is possibly TRBD2 (6 bases). V was shortened by 4 bases and J by 2 bases, with 15 bases between the two germline ends. In germline, CDR1 is MNHEY, CDR2 SVGEGT. This CDR3 is 15 amino acids long. As DNA, the CDR3 is TGTGCCAGCAGTTTCCGATCGGGAGACCCCTACGAGCAGTACTTC. Amino acids: CASSFRSGDPYEQYF.

This clone was counted once. This sequence joins TRBV28 and TRBJ2-5; D gene ambiguous. The CDR3 extends over 12 amino acids. Germline V gene sequence: CDR1 MDHEN, CDR2 SYDVKM. The germline V and J ends were trimmed by 5 bases and 3 bases, with 7 bases remaining between them. CDR3 region: CASSPLKETQYF. CDR3 in DNA: TGTGCCAGCAGTCCCCTTAAAGAGACCCAGTACTTC.

V and J are TRBV7-2 and TRBJ2-1, with D uncertain. Between the trimmed V and J ends, which lost 5 bases and 9 bases, there was a span of 11 bases. The CDR3 runs to 12 residues. Germline CDR1 is SGHTA and CDR2 is FQGNSA. CDR3 residues: CASSPLVGEQFF. The CDR3 DNA reads as TGTGCCAGCAGCCCCCTAGTTGGTGAGCAGTTCTTC.

V is TRBV12-3 or TRBV12-4 and J is TRBJ2-1; D remains ambiguous. V lost 3 bases to trimming and J lost 6 bases, with 6 bases between them. This CDR3 region has 12 residues. CDR3 sequence: CASSFGANEQFF. The CDR3 region has the DNA TGTGCCAGCAGTTTTGGAGCCAATGAGCAGTTCTTC.

This clone has just a few counts. The chain has TRBV9 and TRBJ2-7; 8 nucleotides match TRBD1. CDR3 length: 14 amino acids. The V gene's germline CDR1 is SGDLS and CDR2 YYNGEE. With 4 bases clipped from V and 3 bases from J, the junction kept 6 bases outside the gene matches. CDR3 nucleotide sequence: TGTGCCAGCAGCAAATTAACAGGGGGCTACGAGCAGTACTTC. Amino acids: CASSKLTGGYEQYF.

This clone was seen a handful of times. V usage is TRBV9 and J usage is TRBJ1-1; TRBD1 agrees at 7 bases. J was trimmed by 7 bases and V by 4 bases; bases with no gene match: 7. The CDR3 sequence is 13 residues long. Germline CDR1 and CDR2: SGDLS and YYNGEE. The CDR3 DNA follows: TGTGCCAGCAGCCCTTGGACAGGCGTTGAAGCTTTCTTT. Translating gives CASSPWTGVEAFF.

The rearrangement joins TRBV10-1 to TRBJ2-1, with TRBD2 matching 8 bases. Germline lookup yields CDR1 WNHNN and CDR2 SYGVQD (reference sequence). The CDR3 has 15 residues. J gave up 12 bases and V 3 bases, and 13 bases lay outside the gene matches. This CDR3 reads CASSEGSGLAYRQFF. CDR3 DNA sequence: TGCGCCAGCAGTGAAGGAAGTGGACTAGCCTATAGGCAGTTCTTC.

V and J are TRBV2 and TRBJ1-1, with D maybe TRBD1 (6 bases). Trimming cost V 8 bases and J 1 base, with 23 bases left between them. The germline V gene encodes CDR1 SNHLY and CDR2 FYNNEI. This CDR3 comprises 17 residues. The CDR3 DNA reads as TGTGCCAGCGGATCCAAGGAATTGACAGGACCGAACACTGAAGCTTTCTTT. Its translation is CASGSKELTGPNTEAFF.

In its sample, this clone was seen once. This chain joins TRBV12-3 or TRBV12-4 and TRBJ2-7, with 7 bases identical to TRBD2. V trimming: 5 bases; J trimming: 2 bases; junction bases outside the gene matches: 3. The CDR3 runs to 13 residues. In nucleotides, the CDR3 is TGTGCCAGCAGTAGAGGGAGGGCCTACGAGCAGTACTTC. This sequence encodes CASSRGRAYEQYF.

This chain connects TRBV19 to TRBJ1-1, with D uncertain. The germline V gene has CDR1 LNHDA and CDR2 SQIVND (reference sequence). The V end was cut by 7 bases, the J end by 1 base, with 7 bases between. This CDR3 spans 12 amino acids. CDR3 loop: CASKGRNTEAFF. The CDR3 nucleotides read TGTGCCAGTAAAGGGAGGAACACTGAAGCTTTCTTT.

V usage is TRBV5-6 and J usage is TRBJ2-1; D perhaps matches TRBD2 (6 bases). V lost 0 bases and J lost 10, with 8 bases in between. The germline gives CDR1 SGHDT, CDR2 YYEEEE. The CDR3 is 12 residues long. CDR3 DNA sequence: TGTGCCAGCAGCTTGGGACGGGGGGAGCAGTTCTTC. It is translated as CASSLGRGEQFF.

The V and J genes are TRBV28 and TRBJ2-3, with D maybe TRBD2 (7 bases). The CDR3 is 15 residues long. Germline CDR1 is MDHEN and CDR2 is SYDVKM. Trimming took off 4 bases at V and 1 base at J, with 12 bases between the two ends. The CDR3 sequence is CASSSPGGGTDTQYF. In DNA form, the CDR3 reads TGTGCCAGCAGTTCTCCGGGGGGCGGCACAGATACGCAGTATTTT.

The genes are TRBV6-2 or TRBV6-3 and TRBJ1-5, with 8 bases aligning to TRBD1. The CDR3 has 15 residues. V lost 2 bases to trimming and J lost 7 bases; unmatched junction nucleotides: 7. Per germline, CDR1 MNHEY and CDR2 SVGEGT. The CDR3 DNA is TGTGCCAGCAGTTACCTGGACAGGGTGCAACAGCCCCAGCATTTT. Encoded protein: CASSYLDRVQQPQHF.

The gene calls are TRBV21-1 and TRBJ2-7; the table gives TRBD2 as D, unverified against the DNA. TRBV21-1 is a known pseudogene. The CDR3 length is 15 residues. CDR3 sequence (DNA): TGTGCCAGCAGCAAAGGGAGGCCCCGGAGGGGCGAGCAGTACTTC. Its protein is CASSKGRPRRGEQYF.

This clone was recorded at least ten times. Within the sample, other DNA sequences also encode this same CDR3. The rearrangement uses TRBV29-1 and TRBJ2-3; possibly TRBD2 for D (6 bases). Trimming cost V 7 bases and J 1 base, with 12 bases left between them. The CDR3 covers 13 residues. The germline V gene encodes CDR1 SQVTM and CDR2 ANQGSEA. The CDR3 DNA follows: TGCAGCGGGGATAGCGGAGGCACAGATACGCAGTATTTT. Protein sequence: CSGDSGGTDTQYF.

This chain links TRBV7-6 with TRBJ1-2; D perhaps matches TRBD1 (6 bases). Trimming shortened V by 1 base and J by 2 bases, and 17 bases separated the two germline ends. Per germline, CDR1 SGHVS and CDR2 FNYEAQ. This CDR3 contains 17 residues. The CDR3 nucleotides are TGTGCCAGCAGCTTAGAAGCGGGACACTCGGGAAACTATGGCTACACCTTC. It codes for CASSLEAGHSGNYGYTF. Looking up the rest from reference TRBV7-6 and TRBJ1-2 gives the full variable domain: GAGVSQSPRYKVTKRGQDVALRCDPISGHVSLYWYRQALGQGPEFLTYFNYEAQQDKSGLPNDRFSAERPEGSISTLTIQRTEQRDSAMYRCASSLEAGHSGNYGYTFGSGTRLTVV.

The chain has TRBV24-1 and TRBJ2-1; 7 bases match TRBD1. Germline CDR1 is KGHDR and CDR2 is SFDVKD. V trimming: 7 bases; J trimming: 0 bases; junction bases outside the gene matches: 5. CDR3 size: 15 residues. CDR3 DNA: TGTGCCACCAGCGCTCCAGGGGGCTCCTACAATGAGCAGTTCTTC. Protein product: CATSAPGGSYNEQFF.

The V call is TRBV7-9, the J call TRBJ2-7, with 7 positions matching TRBD2. Unmatched junction bases numbered 1, after V lost 4 bases and J lost 4 bases. The CDR3 length is 12 residues. Looked up from germline, CDR1 is SEHNR and CDR2 is FQNEAQ (reference sequence). CDR3 region: CASSWEGYEQYF. The CDR3 DNA sequence: TGTGCCAGCAGCTGGGAGGGTTACGAGCAGTACTTC.

The rearrangement uses TRBV6-6 and TRBJ2-2; no clear D. Per the germline V gene, CDR1 is MNHNY and CDR2 is SVGAGI (reference sequence). CDR3 length equals 15 residues. The V gene lost 0 bases and the J gene lost 9 bases, with 14 bases spanning the gap. CDR3 sequence reads: CASSYSDTPGRELFF. The CDR3 nucleotides read TGTGCCAGCAGTTACTCCGACACCCCCGGCAGGGAGCTGTTTTTT.

This clone was observed a few times. This chain links TRBV11-2 with TRBJ2-1, with 8 bases lining up with TRBD2. V lost 5 bases and J lost 1; bases outside the gene matches: 7. This CDR3 spans 16 amino acids. CDR1 and CDR2 from the germline V gene are SGHAT and FQNNGV. The CDR3 reads CASSRRRLASYNEQFF. CDR3 coding DNA: TGTGCCAGCAGCCGCCGCCGACTAGCGTCCTACAATGAGCAGTTCTTC.

This chain links TRBV29-1 with TRBJ2-1; possibly TRBD1 for D (6 bases). V lost 4 bases and J lost 0, with 16 bases in between. This CDR3 is 16 amino acids long. Germline CDR1 SQVTM, CDR2 ANQGSEA. The CDR3 DNA sequence: TGCAGCGTTGGGGGGCTGACAGAGCTCTCCTACAATGAGCAGTTCTTC. Translated: CSVGGLTELSYNEQFF.

The genes are TRBV7-6 and TRBJ1-1, with TRBD1 as a possible D gene (6 bases). V lost 0 bases to trimming and J lost 7 bases, with 9 bases between them. Germline V gene data show CDR1 as SGHVS and CDR2 as FNYEAQ. The CDR3 length is 13 residues. This CDR3 reads CASSLAWDNEAFF. In nucleotides, the CDR3 is TGTGCCAGCAGCTTAGCCTGGGACAATGAAGCTTTCTTT. Using reference TRBV7-6 and TRBJ1-1 for the parts outside the CDR3, the full variable domain is GAGVSQSPRYKVTKRGQDVALRCDPISGHVSLYWYRQALGQGPEFLTYFNYEAQQDKSGLPNDRFSAERPEGSISTLTIQRTEQRDSAMYRCASSLAWDNEAFFGQGTRLTVV.